The entry below gives a single TCR beta chain sequence along with its context. The specificity of this receptor is unknown. Per-nucleotide qualities are absent, and no much larger clonotype sits a single base away. Each collaborating institution followed its own protocols to collect whole blood in K2EDTA tubes. For TCRbeta analysis, collaborators shipped samples as frozen whole blood, isolated PBMCs, or DNA extracted from either of those sample types. The sample belongs to a study of blood T cell repertoires in COVID-19 (dated by TCRdb to about 2020). About the investigation overall: The collaborator samples originated in the United States, Italy and Spain and spanned the acute and convalescent phases of COVID-19. The prospective study material was composed of cDNA or gDNA derived from T cells, B-cell-depleted T cells, or PBMCs. Subjects who had been exposed to COVID-19, were actively infected with it, or had recovered from it provided the deeply sampled blood TCRbeta repertoires that made up the dataset. A freely available public database, intended as a resource for researchers studying the immune response to SARS-CoV-2, is where the repertoires were released. The samples were drawn from two sources: the first 160 participants of the ongoing ImmuneRACE study, and over 950 subjects contributed by 6 global collaborators. The sample metadata nearly always contained a de-identified subject ID, COVID-19 status, age in years and sex. HLA class I and class II types, where available, came from metadata supplied by the sample provider rather than from assay-based typing. Findings and caveats that apply to the study as a whole: How much clinical and demographic metadata was included differed by source and by participant, and the metadata was provided uncurated.

TCRbeta CDR3 regions were amplified from genomic DNA by means of the immunoSEQ Assay, a bias-controlled multiplex PCR. Per the source publication's procedure: The number of nucleated cells in each sample was estimated by amplification of reference gene primers within the assay. To quantify the absolute abundance of each unique TCRbeta CDR3 rearrangement, sequence reads were collapsed and filtered. Productive Simpson clonality was computed per sample as the square root of Simpson's diversity index over productive rearrangements. The table was pulled from immuneACCESS by TCRdb, which kept in-frame rearrangements only. Such tables lose some clones; where checked, under half of the loss comes from unresolved V genes, and the rest has no known cause. D and trimming were read from the DNA, whereas the V and J calls and clone size are those reported in that table. This sample lists tens of thousands of clones; roughly 78% were detected once. 6.5% to 8.5% of the sample is in the top ten clones.

The cysteine opens and the phenylalanine closes a CDR3 of 15 amino acids. Only the CDR3 DNA is retained, 45 bases long and in frame from the first base. The germline V gene supplies CDR1 SGHRS and CDR2 YFSETQ. Trimmed from V: 0 bases; trimmed from J: 2 bases; junction bases lacking a gene match: 4. This sequence was found in a man aged 45-60 years with active or convalescent COVID-19. The sample consisted of peripheral blood. The V and J genes are TRBV5-1 and TRBJ2-5; TRBD1 lines up with 7 middle nucleotides. The nucleotide sequence reads as follows: TGCGCCAGCAGCTTGGAAGACAGGGTTCAAGAGACCCAGTACTTC. Its coded protein is CASSLEDRVQETQYF. Here the CDR3 is joined to the reference TRBV5-1 and TRBJ2-5 genes, and the full variable domain is: KAGVTQTPRYLIKTRGQQVTLSCSPISGHRSVSWYQQTPGQGLQFLFEYFSETQRNKGNFPGRFSGRQFSNSRSEMNVSTLELGDSALYLCASSLEDRVQETQYFGPGTRLLVL.